This T cell receptor beta chain was identified during a study of blood T cell repertoires in COVID-19. Study summary: Samples taken during acute and convalescent COVID-19 were collected in the United States, Italy and Spain.

Germline V CDR1 and CDR2: KGHSH, LQKENI. This CDR3 region has 16 residues. The ends lost 4 bases at V and 4 bases at J; junction bases unmatched: 10. Clones were sequenced by immunoSEQ multiplex PCR, and TCRdb holds only the in-frame ones, with some missing. Counted here are about 78,000 clones, roughly 90% occurring once; the ten biggest clones make up roughly 4%. This chain connects TRBV18 to TRBJ2-1, with 7 bases fitting TRBD1. This sequence originates from an elderly woman with active or convalescent COVID-19. The sample comprised peripheral blood. In nucleotides, the CDR3 is TGTGCCAGCTCACGATCGACAGGGCTATCTTACAATGAGCAGTTCTTC. Its translation: CASSRSTGLSYNEQFF. The full variable domain, completed using reference TRBV18 and TRBJ2-1, is NAGVMQNPRHLVRRRGQEARLRCSPMKGHSHVYWYRQLPEEGLKFMVYLQKENIIDESGMPKERFSAEFPKEGPSILRIQQVVRGDSAAYFCASSRSTGLSYNEQFFGPGTRLTVL.